This T cell receptor (beta chain) came from a study of molecular identifiers for immune sequencing clone quantification. The CDR3 runs to 19 residues. Per the germline V gene, CDR1 is KGHDR and CDR2 is SFDVKD. Trimming at V came to 4 bases and at J to 0 bases, leaving 14 bases not matched to a gene. This clonotype appeared a few times. For bulk TCR libraries, previously described methods and listed TCR primers were used. Each CDR3 protein gets one entry after TCRdb re-called the PCR reads with MiXCR. Seen here are 100,000 or so distinct CDR3 sequences, 30% to 45% observed once, and the top ten hold 9.5% to 10%.

The genes are TRBV24-1 and TRBJ2-1, with TRBD2 matching 7 bases. This receptor was obtained from a human donor in good health. Some libraries in this study had Jurkat cell RNA spiked in. Sequencing used naive CD8+ T cells from blood, with Jurkat cell RNA spiked in. The sample's subset: FACS-sorted CD8+CD4-CCR7+CD45RA+ naive T cells. The CDR3 loop is CATSERPFSGPSSYNEQFF. CDR3 nucleotides: TGTGCCACCAGTGAGAGGCCCTTTAGCGGGCCAAGCTCCTACAATGAGCAGTTCTTC.